The clone carrying this T cell receptor beta chain was seen a handful of times. The antigen is unknown. Full-length variable regions came from constant-region reverse primers plus semi-nested Nested Universal Primer A PCR. TCRdb ran MiXCR on the 5' RACE reads and lists one entry per CDR3 protein. The sample has tens of thousands of distinct CDR3 sequences; roughly 28% are singletons. Overall study results and limits: The TCR gene usage of tumor memory CD4+ T cells clustered together with blood and lymph node memory CD4+ cells and with lymph node naive CD4+ cells. Tumor-infiltrating Treg TCR alpha and beta sequences overlapped most with tumor naive CD4+ T cells, then blood naive.

Germline CDR1 reads MNHNY; CDR2 reads SVGAGI (reference sequence). CDR3 length: 12 residues. Trimming took off 2 bases at V and 6 bases at J, with 7 bases between the two ends. Memory CD4+ T cells were sorted as CD4+CD45RO+CD25- cells. The chain combines TRBV6-6 with TRBJ1-2; no reliable D call. The sample comprised tumor-infiltrating memory CD4+ T cells sorted from the breast tumor. The subset: memory CD4+ T cells, CD4+CD45RO+CD25-. This sequence was found in a female donor with breast cancer. CDR3 sequence reads: CASSYLRNGYTF. The CDR3 DNA is TGTGCCAGCAGTTACCTCCGGAATGGCTACACCTTC.